The following is a T cell receptor beta chain sequence with its context. Its antigen is unknown. The sample comes from a study of metastatic and nonmetastatic thyroid tumors. Study-wide background: Repertoires from blood and tumor or nodule tissue of malignant and benign thyroid patients were compared.

Thyroid surgery was preceded by no treatment in any patient. As handled by the study authors: Differences in CDR3 between clinicopathological groups were drawn on to build a classifier intended to discriminate distant-metastatic papillary thyroid cancer patients. MiXCR reprocessed the PCR reads for TCRdb. TCRdb's processing, not the study's, gives the V and J calls here. The data hold about 8,000 clones, with around 20% observed a single time. The CDR3 runs 16 residues. Looked up from germline, CDR1 is SGDLS and CDR2 is YYNGEE. V was clipped by 1 base and J by 5 bases, with 17 bases between them. Study-wide points: When malignant thyroid tumors were compared with benign nodules, TCR beta diversity was reportedly significantly higher in the malignant tumors. This held in both blood and tumor samples.

What was sequenced was adjacent normal tissue. This sequence joins TRBV9 and TRBJ2-3, with D possibly matching TRBD2 (6 bases). The receptor's source is a female donor with papillary thyroid cancer or a benign thyroid nodule (not recorded which). Some clones in this sample may be carry-over from other donors' samples. The CDR3 DNA follows: TGTGCCAGCAGCGTAATGTGCGGGGAGGTCGTAGATACGCAGTATTTT. It is translated as CASSVMCGEVVDTQYF.